The 24 T cell receptor beta chains in this list originate from one sample, sequenced in a study of CD8+ T cells in alopecia areata. It was cDNA, reverse transcribed from extracted RNA, that served as the sequencing template. Profiling relied on immunoSEQ multiplex PCR, and the TCRdb table lists in-frame clones only, not all of them. The data hold roughly 100,000 clones, with around 60% observed a single time. The treatment is: oral pan-JAK inhibitor, 5-10 mg twice daily. The sequencing used CD8+ T cells sorted from blood, collected at week 4, from a patient treated with tofacitinib. The receptors here all came from a human donor with alopecia areata.

The J gene is TRBJ1-2, the V gene TRBV1. TRBV1 is tagged as a pseudogene. The CDR3 has 14 amino acids. The DNA of the CDR3 is TGCACCAGCAGCCAAGGACGGGGATCAGGCGGCTACACCTTC. Amino acids: CTSSQGRGSGGYTF.

The gene calls are TRBV29-1 and TRBJ1-2; D not resolved. This CDR3 is 12 amino acids long. Trimming took off 4 bases at V and 1 base at J, with 7 bases between the two ends. Germline V gives CDR1 SQVTM, CDR2 ANQGSEA. CDR3 nucleotide sequence: TGCAGCGTTGTGCCGGATAACTATGGCTACACCTTC. It encodes CSVVPDNYGYTF.

V is TRBV30 and J is TRBJ1-2; TRBD1 matches 9 bases. CDR3 length: 17 residues. Per germline, CDR1 GTSNPN and CDR2 SVGIG (reference sequence). With 1 base clipped from V and 3 bases from J, the junction kept 12 bases outside the gene matches. The CDR3 DNA is TGTGCCTGGAGTGGAGGGTCCGCACAGGGGGCGTACTATGGCTACACCTTC. Its translation is CAWSGGSAQGAYYGYTF.

In nucleotides, the CDR3 is TGTGCCATCAGTGAGTCGCCGGGCCTCTACAATGAGCAGTTCTTC. Its protein product is CAISESPGLYNEQFF. The chain combines TRBV10-3 with TRBJ2-1; D is undetermined. Germline CDR1 ENHRY, CDR2 SYGVKD. This CDR3 has 15 residues. Trimming took 0 bases from V and 3 from J, leaving 9 bases between them.

V gene TRBV7-9 combines with J gene TRBJ1-2, with 9 bases aligning to TRBD1. The CDR3 sequence is 16 residues long. Germline trimming cut 5 bases from V and 4 bases from J; bases unmatched to any gene: 11. In germline, CDR1 is SEHNR, CDR2 FQNEAQ (reference sequence). This chain's CDR3 is CASSAGADRGPYGYTF. DNA of the CDR3: TGTGCCAGCAGCGCCGGAGCGGACAGGGGACCCTATGGCTACACCTTC.

The chain couples TRBV27 to TRBJ1-5, with 7 bases identical to TRBD1. From germline, CDR1 is MNHEY and CDR2 SMNVEV (reference sequence). Trimming removed 5 bases from V and 0 bases from J; junction bases left unmatched: 4. This CDR3 region has 15 residues. The CDR3 spells CASSEQGYSNQPQHF. The CDR3 nucleotides are TGTGCCAGCAGTGAACAGGGGTATAGCAATCAGCCCCAGCATTTT.

The sample holds a few counts of this clone. V usage is TRBV25-1 and J usage is TRBJ2-2; TRBD2 matches at 9 bases. CDR1 and CDR2 (germline): MGHDK, SYGVNS. The CDR3 is made up of 14 amino acids. The V gene end was trimmed by 8 bases and the J gene end by 5 bases; junction bases not matched to a gene: 6. The CDR3 reads CASVAGVGTGELFF. The CDR3 region has the DNA TGTGCCAGCGTAGCGGGAGTAGGGACCGGGGAGCTGTTTTTT.

The chain recombines TRBV27 with TRBJ2-3; D is undetermined. Trimming removed 4 bases from V and 0 bases from J, with 8 bases in between. From germline, CDR1 is MNHEY and CDR2 SMNVEV (reference sequence). There are 14 residues in the CDR3. The CDR3: CASSSKASTDTQYF. The CDR3 DNA reads as TGTGCCAGCAGTTCGAAAGCTAGCACAGATACGCAGTATTTT.

The sample holds a few counts of this clone. V gene TRBV4-3 combines with J gene TRBJ2-1; D is possibly TRBD1 or TRBD2 (5 bases each). CDR1 is LGHNA, CDR2 YSLEER, per germline. The CDR3 totals 15 residues. The V end lost 4 bases, the J end lost 6 bases, and 16 bases lay between the germline ends. The CDR3: CASSLGPGPTNEQFF. The CDR3 region has the DNA TGCGCCAGCAGCCTAGGACCGGGACCCACCAATGAGCAGTTCTTC.

This rearrangement joins TRBV27 to TRBJ1-1; D remains ambiguous. This CDR3 spans 14 amino acids. Between the trimmed V and J ends, which lost 4 bases and 4 bases, there was a span of 13 bases. CDR1 is MNHEY, CDR2 SMNVEV, per germline (reference sequence). The CDR3 reads CASSSGVAATEAFF. The CDR3 coding sequence is TGTGCCAGCAGTTCCGGGGTGGCGGCCACTGAAGCTTTCTTT.

This clone was detected only once. This chain links TRBV30 with TRBJ1-1; no definite D call. V lost 3 bases to trimming and J lost 11 bases, with 16 bases between them. Looked up from germline, CDR1 is GTSNPN and CDR2 is SVGIG (reference sequence). The length of the CDR3 is 12 residues. The CDR3 nucleotides are TGTGCCTGGAGCGGACGGGCCCCGCTGGCTTTCTTT. Its translation: CAWSGRAPLAFF.

V usage is TRBV4-3 and J usage is TRBJ1-2; 7 nucleotides match TRBD1. The length of the CDR3 is 18 residues. CDR1 and CDR2 (germline): LGHNA, YSLEER. Germline trimming cut 4 bases from V and 6 bases from J; bases unmatched to any gene: 20. Written as DNA, the CDR3 is TGCGCCAGCAGCCTGAGATTGCGGGACAGCCCCCAAGATGATGGCTACACCTTC. This encodes CASSLRLRDSPQDDGYTF.

The chain employs TRBV25-1 and TRBJ1-5; 8 nucleotides match TRBD1. The germline CDR1 and CDR2 sequences are MGHDK and SYGVNS. V dropped 8 bases and J dropped 1; count of bases not matched to a gene: 7. The CDR3 is 15 amino acids. In DNA, the CDR3 is TGTGCCAGCCGAAAACAGGGGGAAAGCAATCAGCCCCAGCATTTT. Translation gives CASRKQGESNQPQHF. The whole variable domain, remainder taken from reference TRBV25-1 and TRBJ1-5, is EADIYQTPRYLVIGTGKKITLECSQTMGHDKMYWYQQDPGMELHLIHYSYGVNSTEKGDLSSESTVSRIRTEHFPLTLESARPSHTSQYLCASRKQGESNQPQHFGDGTRLSIL.

This rearrangement joins TRBV7-2 to TRBJ2-4, with no clear D. CDR1 SGHTA and CDR2 FQGNSA come from the germline V gene. Trimming removed 2 bases from V and 5 bases from J, with 7 bases in between. The CDR3 covers 13 residues. CDR3 region: CASSLHDQNIQYF. DNA of the CDR3: TGTGCCAGCAGCTTACACGACCAAAACATTCAGTACTTC. Looking up the rest from reference TRBV7-2 and TRBJ2-4 gives the full variable domain: GAGVSQSPSNKVTEKGKDVELRCDPISGHTALYWYRQSLGQGLEFLIYFQGNSAPDKSGLPSDRFSAERTGGSVSTLTIQRTQQEDSAVYLCASSLHDQNIQYFGAGTRLSVL.

The chain couples TRBV7-9 to TRBJ2-1; perhaps D is TRBD1 or TRBD2 (5 bases each). Germline assignment: CDR1 SEHNR and CDR2 FQNEAQ (reference sequence). The CDR3 sequence is 17 residues long. The ends were cut back, 0 bases at V and 3 bases at J, with 15 bases in the middle. The CDR3 loop is CASSLASGTDFYNEQFF. For the CDR3, the DNA is TGTGCCAGCAGCTTAGCCTCCGGGACGGATTTCTACAATGAGCAGTTCTTC.

The chain is built from TRBV5-6 and TRBJ2-3, with a weak D call TRBD2 (6 bases). This CDR3 has 15 amino acids. Trimming removed 4 bases from V and 7 bases from J, with 19 bases in between. Germline CDR1 and CDR2: SGHDT and YYEEEE. The CDR3 bases are TGTGCCAGCAGCCACCTGACTAGGGGAATGAATACGCAGTATTTT. Residues: CASSHLTRGMNTQYF.

This clone has a handful of counts. This chain joins TRBV4-1 and TRBJ2-5; D is ambiguous. The CDR3 consists of 12 residues. Trimming pared 2 bases from V and 5 bases from J, leaving 6 bases between. The germline CDR1 and CDR2 sequences are MGHRA and YSYEKL. The CDR3 here is CASSQFSETQYF. The CDR3 DNA reads as TGCGCCAGCAGCCAATTCTCGGAGACCCAGTACTTC.

V usage is TRBV7-9 and J usage is TRBJ2-7; 9 nucleotides match TRBD1. Trimming cost V 4 bases and J 5 bases; bases outside gene matches: 6. Germline CDR1 and CDR2: SEHNR and FQNEAQ (reference sequence). The CDR3 length is 14 residues. The CDR3 nucleotides are TGTGCCAGCAGCTCCGGGACAGGGAGCCACGAGCAGTACTTC. This codes for CASSSGTGSHEQYF. The full variable domain, completed using reference TRBV7-9 and TRBJ2-7, is DTGVSQNPRHKITKRGQNVTFRCDPISEHNRLYWYRQTLGQGPEFLTYFQNEAQLEKSRLLSDRFSAERPKGSFSTLEIQRTEQGDSAMYLCASSSGTGSHEQYFGPGTRLTVT.

The chain links TRBV7-9 to TRBJ1-2; D is undetermined. Germline V CDR1 and CDR2: SEHNR, FQNEAQ (reference sequence). Trimming cost V 6 bases and J 2 bases, with 19 bases left between them. The CDR3 is made up of 16 amino acids. The CDR3 DNA sequence: TGTGCCAGCAGTAACCTCAGGACGGAATCAAACTATGGCTACACCTTC. It specifies CASSNLRTESNYGYTF.

The chain uses TRBV28 and TRBJ1-5; 7 bases line up with TRBD1. The CDR3 spans 15 residues. Trimming cost V 6 bases and J 5 bases; bases outside gene matches: 10. The germline V gene has CDR1 MDHEN and CDR2 SYDVKM. CDR3 bases: TGTGCCAGCAGATTCCTGGGACAGCCCGATCAGCCCCAGCATTTT. Translation: CASRFLGQPDQPQHF. Drawing the rest from reference TRBV28 and TRBJ1-5, the complete variable domain is DVKVTQSSRYLVKRTGEKVFLECVQDMDHENMFWYRQDPGLGLRLIYFSYDVKMKEKGDIPEGYSVSREKKERFSLILESASTNQTSMYLCASRFLGQPDQPQHFGDGTRLSIL.

For the CDR3, the DNA is TGTGCCAGCAGCTCCGGGACAGGGGCTTATGGCTACACCTTC. Protein: CASSSGTGAYGYTF. The chain uses TRBV27 and TRBJ1-2, with 10 bases that match TRBD1. Germline loops: CDR1 MNHEY, CDR2 SMNVEV (reference sequence). V dropped 6 bases and J dropped 5; count of bases not matched to a gene: 6. CDR3 length: 14 amino acids.

The DNA for the CDR3 is TGTGCCAGCAGCTTGGGGGACGCCCAGCAGTTCTTC. The encoded protein is CASSLGDAQQFF. The rearrangement joins TRBV5-6 to TRBJ2-1; D might be TRBD1 or TRBD2, each matching 5 bases. CDR1 and CDR2 (germline): SGHDT, YYEEEE. This CDR3 is built from 12 residues. With 0 bases removed from V and 11 bases from J, the gap between germline ends came to 9 bases.

This chain connects TRBV5-1 to TRBJ2-7; no definite D call. This CDR3 region has 15 residues. Looked up from germline, CDR1 is SGHRS and CDR2 is YFSETQ. The V and J ends lost 0 bases and 0 bases respectively, with 10 bases between them. The CDR3 loop is CASSLGWGSSYEQYF. CDR3 in DNA: TGCGCCAGCAGCTTGGGCTGGGGAAGCTCCTACGAGCAGTACTTC.

The chain has TRBV29-1 and TRBJ1-1, with TRBD1 as a possible D gene (5 bases). V lost 4 bases and J lost 4, with 13 bases in between. Germline loops: CDR1 SQVTM, CDR2 ANQGSEA. The CDR3 runs to 13 residues. Here the CDR3 reads CSVVLVGTTEAFF. The CDR3 nucleotides read TGCAGCGTTGTACTAGTGGGGACCACTGAAGCTTTCTTT.